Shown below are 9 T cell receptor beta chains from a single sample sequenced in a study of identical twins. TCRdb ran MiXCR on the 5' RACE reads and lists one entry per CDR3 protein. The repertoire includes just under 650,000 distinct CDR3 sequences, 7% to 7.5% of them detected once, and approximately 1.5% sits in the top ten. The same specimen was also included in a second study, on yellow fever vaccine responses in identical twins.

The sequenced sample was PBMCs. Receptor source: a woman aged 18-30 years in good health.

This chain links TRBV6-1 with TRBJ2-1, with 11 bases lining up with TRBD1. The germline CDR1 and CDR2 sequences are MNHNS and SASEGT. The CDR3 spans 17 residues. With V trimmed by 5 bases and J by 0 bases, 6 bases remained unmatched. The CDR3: CASSPRDRGSSYNEQFF. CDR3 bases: TGTGCCAGCAGTCCCCGGGACAGGGGGAGCTCCTACAATGAGCAGTTCTTC.

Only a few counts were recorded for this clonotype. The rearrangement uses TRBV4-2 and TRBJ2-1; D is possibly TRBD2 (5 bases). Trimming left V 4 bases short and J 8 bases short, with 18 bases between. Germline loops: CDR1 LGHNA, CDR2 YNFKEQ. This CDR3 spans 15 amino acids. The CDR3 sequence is CASSPEQRQTYEQFF. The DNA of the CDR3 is TGTGCCAGCAGCCCAGAGCAGCGGCAGACCTATGAGCAGTTCTTC.

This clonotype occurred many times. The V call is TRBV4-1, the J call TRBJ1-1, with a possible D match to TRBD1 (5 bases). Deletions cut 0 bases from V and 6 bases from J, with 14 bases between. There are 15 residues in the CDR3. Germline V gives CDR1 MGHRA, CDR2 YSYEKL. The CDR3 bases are TGCGCCAGCAGCCAAGATCCAGGGATAGGGTCTGAAGCTTTCTTT. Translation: CASSQDPGIGSEAFF.

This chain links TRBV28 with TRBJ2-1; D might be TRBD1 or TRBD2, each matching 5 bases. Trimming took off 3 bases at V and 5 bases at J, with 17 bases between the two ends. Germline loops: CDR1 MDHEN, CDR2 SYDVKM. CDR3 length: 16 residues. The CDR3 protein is CASSFLGTLPDNEQFF. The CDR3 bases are TGTGCCAGCAGTTTTCTTGGGACCCTACCAGACAATGAGCAGTTCTTC.

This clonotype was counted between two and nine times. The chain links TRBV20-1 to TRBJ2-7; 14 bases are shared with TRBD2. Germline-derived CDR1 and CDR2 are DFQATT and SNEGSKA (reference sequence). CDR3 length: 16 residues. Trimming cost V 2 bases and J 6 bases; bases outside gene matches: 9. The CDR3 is CSARPMGLAGEGEQYF. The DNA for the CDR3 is TGCAGTGCTAGACCGATGGGACTAGCGGGAGAAGGCGAGCAGTACTTC.

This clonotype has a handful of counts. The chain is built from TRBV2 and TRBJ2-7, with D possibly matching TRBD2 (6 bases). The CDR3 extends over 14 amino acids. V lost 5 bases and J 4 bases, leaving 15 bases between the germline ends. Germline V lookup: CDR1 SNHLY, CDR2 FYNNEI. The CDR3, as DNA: TGTGCCAGCAGTCGGGCTAGCGTGGGGTACGAGCAGTACTTC. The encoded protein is CASSRASVGYEQYF.

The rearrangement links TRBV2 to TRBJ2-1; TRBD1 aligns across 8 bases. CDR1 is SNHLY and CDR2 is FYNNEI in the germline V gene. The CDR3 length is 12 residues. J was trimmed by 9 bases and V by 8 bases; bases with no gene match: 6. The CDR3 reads CASLRGRSEQFF. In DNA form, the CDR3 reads TGTGCCAGCCTCAGGGGGCGATCTGAGCAGTTCTTC.

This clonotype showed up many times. The CDR3, as DNA: TGTGCCAGCAGTCCCGCTGGGGGGGGAAATGAAAAACTGTTTTTT. Its protein product is CASSPAGGGNEKLFF. The V gene is TRBV12-3 or TRBV12-4, the J gene TRBJ1-4; maybe TRBD1 (5 bases). Trimming took 5 bases from V and 5 from J, leaving 15 bases between them. This CDR3 is 15 amino acids long.

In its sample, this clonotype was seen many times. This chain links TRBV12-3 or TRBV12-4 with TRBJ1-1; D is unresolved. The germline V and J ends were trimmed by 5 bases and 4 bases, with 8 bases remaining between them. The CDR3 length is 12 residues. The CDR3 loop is CASSKSGTEAFF. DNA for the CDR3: TGTGCCAGCAGTAAGTCGGGCACTGAAGCTTTCTTT.